A single sample gave rise to the 18 T cell receptor beta chains below, sequenced in a study of identical twins. A single record per CDR3 protein comes from TCRdb applying MiXCR to the 5' RACE reads. The table lists hundreds of thousands of distinct CDR3 sequences, roughly an eighth of them singletons. These sequences were also reported in another study, on yellow fever vaccine responses in identical twins.

The sample consisted of PBMCs. The source is a woman between 18 and 29 years old in good health.

This clonotype was counted only a few times. One end of the junction does not line up with germline, which may come from a read error. The chain recombines TRBV29-1 with TRBJ2-1; possible D gene TRBD2, 6 bases. The CDR3 loop spans 13 amino acids. Germline V CDR1 and CDR2: SQVTM, ANQGSEA. The CDR3 coding sequence is TGCAGCGTTGAAACTCAAGCGACTAGAATACGCCTCTTC. This codes for CSVETQATRIRLF.

This sequence joins TRBV6-1 and TRBJ1-2; D is undetermined. Trimming took off 8 bases at V and 8 bases at J, with 21 bases between the two ends. CDR1 MNHNS and CDR2 SASEGT come from the germline V gene. The CDR3 spans 14 residues. The DNA of the CDR3 is TGTGCCAGCTTCAAGCTGGGCAGTGCGAACGGCTACACCTTC. Translation: CASFKLGSANGYTF.

In its sample, this clonotype was seen a few times. The chain employs TRBV28 and TRBJ2-7, with TRBD2 matching over 7 bases. The CDR3 runs to 14 residues. V gave up 6 bases and J gave up 4 bases; unmatched junction bases: 9. Germline V gives CDR1 MDHEN, CDR2 SYDVKM. As DNA, the CDR3 is TGTGCCAGCAGACCCGGGGGGACGAGATACGAGCAGTACGTC. Translation: CASRPGGTRYEQYV.

This clonotype was picked up a small number of times. The genes are TRBV12-3 or TRBV12-4 and TRBJ2-3; D perhaps matches TRBD2 (7 bases). V was cut by 4 bases and J by 2 bases, with 19 bases left in between. The CDR3 spans 17 residues. CDR3 in DNA: TGTGCCAGCAGTTCCGGGGGGCGGGGAAGCGCCACAGATACGCAGTATTTT. Encoded protein: CASSSGGRGSATDTQYF.

This clonotype was counted a few times. The chain uses TRBV20-1 and TRBJ1-4, with D possibly TRBD1 on 5 matching bases. This CDR3 region has 15 residues. Germline V gene sequence: CDR1 DFQATT, CDR2 SNEGSKA (reference sequence). Trimming cost V 3 bases and J 7 bases, with 18 bases left between them. Written as DNA, the CDR3 is TGCAGTGCTAGGGTCCCCCCAGGGTTGGGTGAAAAACTGTTTTTT. This encodes CSARVPPGLGEKLFF.

The gene calls are TRBV3-1 and TRBJ1-2; 9 bases align to TRBD1. J lost 3 bases, V lost 1 base, and 9 bases had no gene match. The CDR3 extends over 17 amino acids. CDR1 and CDR2 from the germline V gene are LGHDT and YNNKEL (reference sequence). Here the CDR3 DNA reads TGTGCCAGCAGCCAAGTGGGGGACAGGGAGAACGACTATGGCTACACCTTC. This translates into CASSQVGDRENDYGYTF.

This clonotype was counted between two and nine times. This chain joins TRBV9 and TRBJ2-1; 11 bases map to TRBD2. Germline CDR1 SGDLS, CDR2 YYNGEE. The CDR3 sequence is 15 residues long. Trimming at V came to 3 bases and at J to 5 bases, leaving 4 bases not matched to a gene. The CDR3 protein is CASSETGLADNEQFF. DNA of the CDR3: TGTGCCAGCAGCGAGACGGGACTAGCGGACAATGAGCAGTTCTTC. Together with reference TRBV9 and TRBJ2-1, the CDR3 gives the full variable domain: DSGVTQTPKHLITATGQRVTLRCSPRSGDLSVYWYQQSLDQGLQFLIQYYNGEERAKGNILERFSAQQFPDLHSELNLSSLELGDSALYFCASSETGLADNEQFFGPGTRLTVL.

CDR3 sequence (DNA): TGCGCCAGCAGCTCTGGACAGGGGTCGGTGGGGAACACTGAAGCTTTCTTT. Its protein product is CASSSGQGSVGNTEAFF. This chain links TRBV5-1 with TRBJ1-1; 9 bases match TRBD1. The V gene's germline CDR1 is SGHRS and CDR2 YFSETQ. CDR3 length equals 17 residues. With V trimmed by 3 bases and J by 1 base, 10 bases remained unmatched.

This chain links TRBV5-1 with TRBJ2-1, with 9 bases lining up with TRBD1. Trimming at V came to 6 bases and at J to 6 bases, leaving 13 bases not matched to a gene. Germline V gene data show CDR1 as SGHRS and CDR2 as YFSETQ. This CDR3 is built from 16 residues. The CDR3 sequence is CASISYPGQGINEQFF. In DNA form, the CDR3 reads TGCGCCAGCATCAGTTATCCGGGACAGGGAATCAATGAGCAGTTCTTC.

As regards this clonotype: At one end, the junction sequence differs from germline, possibly due to a read error. The chain joins TRBV5-1 to TRBJ2-2, with a possible D match to TRBD2 (5 bases). Germline CDR1 reads SGHRS; CDR2 reads YFSETQ. The CDR3 contains 16 residues. The CDR3: CASSLEASLNTGELFF. In DNA, the CDR3 is TGCGCTAGCAGCTTGGAGGCTAGCCTGAACACCGGGGAGCTGTTTTTT.

The V gene is TRBV6-2 or TRBV6-3, the J gene TRBJ1-2, with D hard to call. CDR3 length: 13 amino acids. The germline V gene has CDR1 MNHEY and CDR2 SVGEGT. V was shortened by 1 base and J by 4 bases, with 7 bases between the two germline ends. CDR3 sequence reads: CASSYLATYGYTF. The CDR3 nucleotides are TGTGCCAGCAGTTACTTGGCAACCTATGGCTACACCTTC.

This clonotype has only a few counts. The rearrangement joins TRBV28 to TRBJ2-3; D is unresolved. The V and J ends lost 6 bases and 0 bases respectively, with 19 bases between them. Germline V lookup: CDR1 MDHEN, CDR2 SYDVKM. The CDR3 runs 17 residues. Here the CDR3 reads CASSRKGGETSTDTQYF. As DNA, the CDR3 is TGTGCCAGCAGCCGAAAAGGCGGAGAGACTAGCACAGATACGCAGTATTTT.

A few counts support this clonotype. The V call is TRBV12-3 or TRBV12-4, the J call TRBJ2-2; D could derive from TRBD1 or TRBD2 (5 bases each). The CDR3 has 16 amino acids. The germline V and J ends were trimmed by 0 bases and 6 bases, with 14 bases remaining between them. The CDR3 loop reads CASSLAGTKWSGELFF. The CDR3, as DNA: TGTGCCAGCAGTTTAGCGGGGACCAAGTGGTCCGGGGAGCTGTTTTTT.

This clonotype occurred a few times. The rearrangement uses TRBV9 and TRBJ1-2; TRBD1 matches at 8 bases. Germline assignment: CDR1 SGDLS and CDR2 YYNGEE. This CDR3 has 16 amino acids. V trimming: 0 bases; J trimming: 4 bases; junction bases outside the gene matches: 8. The CDR3 here is CASSVAGTGNIYGYTF. The CDR3 bases are TGTGCCAGCAGCGTAGCAGGGACAGGAAATATCTATGGCTACACCTTC.

This chain uses TRBV9 with TRBJ2-3; D is unresolved. The CDR3 is made up of 15 amino acids. Germline CDR1 and CDR2: SGDLS and YYNGEE. Between the trimmed V and J ends, which lost 1 base and 2 bases, there was a span of 11 bases. Written as DNA, the CDR3 is TGTGCCAGCAGCGTAAGGACCCACGACACAGATACGCAGTATTTT. This gives the protein CASSVRTHDTDTQYF.

Only a few counts were recorded for this clonotype. V and J are TRBV4-1 and TRBJ1-1; 8 nucleotides match TRBD1. Germline CDR1 reads MGHRA; CDR2 reads YSYEKL. CDR3 size: 15 residues. The J segment lost 5 bases and the V segment lost 4 bases, leaving 9 bases of the junction unmatched. The CDR3 protein is CASSLEGQGATEAFF. CDR3 bases: TGCGCCAGCAGCCTCGAAGGGCAGGGGGCGACTGAAGCTTTCTTT.

This clonotype was observed a few times. The chain is built from TRBV12-3 or TRBV12-4 and TRBJ2-3; D remains unclear. Trimming took 3 bases from V and 2 from J, leaving 18 bases between them. CDR3 length equals 17 residues. The CDR3: CASSFNLRTWYTDTQYF. The CDR3 DNA sequence: TGTGCCAGCAGTTTTAACCTGAGAACCTGGTACACAGATACGCAGTATTTT.

In this sample, this clonotype turned up a few times. The chain recombines TRBV20-1 with TRBJ2-1, with D tentatively TRBD2 (6 bases). V was shortened by 1 base and J by 7 bases, with 14 bases between the two germline ends. Germline values: CDR1 DFQATT, CDR2 SNEGSKA (reference sequence). The CDR3 has 14 residues. The CDR3, as DNA: TGCAGTGCTAGAGTCGGGAGTTTTAGTAATGAGCAGTTCTTC. It yields the protein CSARVGSFSNEQFF.